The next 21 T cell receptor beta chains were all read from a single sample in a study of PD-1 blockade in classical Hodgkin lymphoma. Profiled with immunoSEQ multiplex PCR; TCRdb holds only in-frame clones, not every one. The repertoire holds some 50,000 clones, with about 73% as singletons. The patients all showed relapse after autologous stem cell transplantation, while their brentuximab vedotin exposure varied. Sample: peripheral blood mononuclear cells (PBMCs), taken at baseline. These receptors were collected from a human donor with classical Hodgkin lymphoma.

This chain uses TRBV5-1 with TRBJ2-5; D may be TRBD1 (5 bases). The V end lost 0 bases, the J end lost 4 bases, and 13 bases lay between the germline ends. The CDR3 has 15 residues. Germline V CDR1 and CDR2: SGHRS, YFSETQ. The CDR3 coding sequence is TGCGCCAGCAGCTTGGAATCCACAGGCGCAGAGACCCAGTACTTC. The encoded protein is CASSLESTGAETQYF.

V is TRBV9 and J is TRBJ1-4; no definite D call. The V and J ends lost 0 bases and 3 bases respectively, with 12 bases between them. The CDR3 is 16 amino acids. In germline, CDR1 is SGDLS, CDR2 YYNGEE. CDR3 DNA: TGTGCCAGCAGCGTAGGGGCGCGGGCGTCTAATGAAAAACTGTTTTTT. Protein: CASSVGARASNEKLFF.

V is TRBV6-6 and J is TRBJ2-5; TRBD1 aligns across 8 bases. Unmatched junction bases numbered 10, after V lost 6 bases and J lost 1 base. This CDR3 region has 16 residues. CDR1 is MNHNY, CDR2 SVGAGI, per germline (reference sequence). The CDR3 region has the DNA TGTGCCAGCAGGCCGACCGGGACAGGATTCCAAGAGACCCAGTACTTC. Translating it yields CASRPTGTGFQETQYF.

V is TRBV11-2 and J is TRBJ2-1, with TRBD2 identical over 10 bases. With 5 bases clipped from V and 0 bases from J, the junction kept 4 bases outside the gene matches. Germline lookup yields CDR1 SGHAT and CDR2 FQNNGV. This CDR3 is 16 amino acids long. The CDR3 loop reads CASSASSGGSYNEQFF. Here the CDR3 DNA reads TGTGCCAGCAGCGCGTCTAGCGGGGGCTCCTACAATGAGCAGTTCTTC.

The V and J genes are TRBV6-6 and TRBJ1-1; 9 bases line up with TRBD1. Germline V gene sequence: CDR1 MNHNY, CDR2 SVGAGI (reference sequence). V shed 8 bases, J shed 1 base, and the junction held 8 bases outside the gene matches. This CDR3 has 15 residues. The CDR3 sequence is CASLNTGGANTEAFF. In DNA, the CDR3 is TGTGCCAGCCTTAATACAGGGGGCGCGAACACTGAAGCTTTCTTT.

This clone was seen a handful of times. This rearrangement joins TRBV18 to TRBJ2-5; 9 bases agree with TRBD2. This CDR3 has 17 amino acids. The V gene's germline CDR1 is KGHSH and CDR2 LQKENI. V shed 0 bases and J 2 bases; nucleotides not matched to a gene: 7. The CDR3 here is CASSPPRLAAKQETQYF. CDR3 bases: TGTGCCAGCTCACCACCCCGACTAGCGGCGAAGCAAGAGACCCAGTACTTC. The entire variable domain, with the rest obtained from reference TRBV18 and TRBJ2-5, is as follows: NAGVMQNPRHLVRRRGQEARLRCSPMKGHSHVYWYRQLPEEGLKFMVYLQKENIIDESGMPKERFSAEFPKEGPSILRIQQVVRGDSAAYFCASSPPRLAAKQETQYFGPGTRLLVL.

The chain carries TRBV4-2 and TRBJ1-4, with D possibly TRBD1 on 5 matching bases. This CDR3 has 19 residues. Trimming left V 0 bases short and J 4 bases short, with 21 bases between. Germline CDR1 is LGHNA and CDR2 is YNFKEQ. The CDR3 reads CASSQEVAGTIQINEKLFF. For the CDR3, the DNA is TGTGCCAGCAGCCAAGAGGTAGCAGGGACCATACAAATTAATGAAAAACTGTTTTTT.

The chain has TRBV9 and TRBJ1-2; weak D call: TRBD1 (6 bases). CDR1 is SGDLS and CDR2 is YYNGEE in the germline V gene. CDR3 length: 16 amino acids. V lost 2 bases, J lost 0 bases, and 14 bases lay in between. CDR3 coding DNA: TGTGCCAGCAGCGTTCCCGGGGGCGAGGCTAACTATGGCTACACCTTC. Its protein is CASSVPGGEANYGYTF.

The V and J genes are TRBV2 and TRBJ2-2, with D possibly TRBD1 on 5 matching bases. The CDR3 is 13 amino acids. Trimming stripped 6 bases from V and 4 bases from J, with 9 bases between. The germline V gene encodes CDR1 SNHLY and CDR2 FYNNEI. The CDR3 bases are TGTGCCAGCAGAAAGACAGCCACCGGGGAGCTGTTTTTT. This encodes CASRKTATGELFF.

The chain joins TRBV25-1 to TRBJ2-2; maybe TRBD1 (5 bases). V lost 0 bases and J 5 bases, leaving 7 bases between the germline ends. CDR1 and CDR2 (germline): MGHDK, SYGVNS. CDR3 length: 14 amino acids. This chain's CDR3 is CASSEYGHTGELFF. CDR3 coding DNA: TGTGCCAGCAGTGAATACGGACATACCGGGGAGCTGTTTTTT. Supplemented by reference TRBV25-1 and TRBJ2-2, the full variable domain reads EADIYQTPRYLVIGTGKKITLECSQTMGHDKMYWYQQDPGMELHLIHYSYGVNSTEKGDLSSESTVSRIRTEHFPLTLESARPSHTSQYLCASSEYGHTGELFFGEGSRLTVL.

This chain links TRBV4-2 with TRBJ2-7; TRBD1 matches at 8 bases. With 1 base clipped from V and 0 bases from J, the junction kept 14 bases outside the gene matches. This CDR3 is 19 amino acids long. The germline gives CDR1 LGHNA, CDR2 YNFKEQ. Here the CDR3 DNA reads TGTGCCAGCAGCCAAGCGGGGTCTACAGGGGGTAGGAGCTCCTACGAGCAGTACTTC. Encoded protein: CASSQAGSTGGRSSYEQYF.

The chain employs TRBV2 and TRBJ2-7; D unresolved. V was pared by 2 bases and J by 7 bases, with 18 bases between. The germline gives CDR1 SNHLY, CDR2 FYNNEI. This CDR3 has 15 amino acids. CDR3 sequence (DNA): TGTGCCAGCAGTGAATCCCCGACATACCTCTTAGAGCAGTACTTC. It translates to CASSESPTYLLEQYF.

The CDR3 nucleotides read TGTGCCAGTAGTTTCTTGACAGGGGGGGCTTTCTTT. Translating it yields CASSFLTGGAFF. The chain links TRBV19 to TRBJ1-1; 9 nucleotides agree with TRBD1. Germline-derived CDR1 and CDR2 are LNHDA and SQIVND (reference sequence). The V and J ends lost 5 bases and 11 bases, in that order; junction bases with no gene match: 6. This CDR3 comprises 12 residues.

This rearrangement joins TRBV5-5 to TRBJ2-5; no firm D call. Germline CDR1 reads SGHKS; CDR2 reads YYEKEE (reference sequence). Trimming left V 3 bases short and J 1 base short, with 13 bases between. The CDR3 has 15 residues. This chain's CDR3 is CASSSGVRVQETQYF. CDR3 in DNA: TGTGCCAGCAGCTCCGGTGTTCGGGTCCAAGAGACCCAGTACTTC.

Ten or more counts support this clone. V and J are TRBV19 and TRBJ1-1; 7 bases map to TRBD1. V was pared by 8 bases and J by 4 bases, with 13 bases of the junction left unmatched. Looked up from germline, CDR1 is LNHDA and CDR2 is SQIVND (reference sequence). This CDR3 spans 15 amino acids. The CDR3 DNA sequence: TGTGCCAGTTCCCCTTTAGGGGGCCCCCTCACTGAAGCTTTCTTT. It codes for CASSPLGGPLTEAFF.

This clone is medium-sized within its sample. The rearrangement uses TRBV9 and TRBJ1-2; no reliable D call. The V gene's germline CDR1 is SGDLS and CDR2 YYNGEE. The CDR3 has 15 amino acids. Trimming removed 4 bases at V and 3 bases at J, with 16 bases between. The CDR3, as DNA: TGTGCCAGCAGCAGGGCCCATACTAGAGACTATGGCTACACCTTC. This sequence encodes CASSRAHTRDYGYTF.

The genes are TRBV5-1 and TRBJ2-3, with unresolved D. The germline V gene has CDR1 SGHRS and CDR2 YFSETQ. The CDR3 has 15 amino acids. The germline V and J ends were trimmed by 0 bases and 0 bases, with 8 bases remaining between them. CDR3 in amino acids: CASSLETISTDTQYF. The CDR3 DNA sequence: TGCGCCAGCAGCTTGGAGACAATCAGCACAGATACGCAGTATTTT.

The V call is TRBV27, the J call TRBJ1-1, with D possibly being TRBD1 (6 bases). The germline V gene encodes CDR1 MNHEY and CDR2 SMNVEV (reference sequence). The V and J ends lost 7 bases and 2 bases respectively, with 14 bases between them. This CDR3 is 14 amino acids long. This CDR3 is CASIPLDSNTEAFF. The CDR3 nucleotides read TGTGCCAGCATTCCTCTGGACAGCAACACTGAAGCTTTCTTT.

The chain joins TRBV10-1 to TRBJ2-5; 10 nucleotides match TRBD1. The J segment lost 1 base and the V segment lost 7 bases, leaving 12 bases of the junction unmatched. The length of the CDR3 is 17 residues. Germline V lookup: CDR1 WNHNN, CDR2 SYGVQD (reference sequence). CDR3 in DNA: TGCGCCAGCAATCAGGGACAGGGGAAAGGGGTCCAAGAGACCCAGTACTTC. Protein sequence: CASNQGQGKGVQETQYF.

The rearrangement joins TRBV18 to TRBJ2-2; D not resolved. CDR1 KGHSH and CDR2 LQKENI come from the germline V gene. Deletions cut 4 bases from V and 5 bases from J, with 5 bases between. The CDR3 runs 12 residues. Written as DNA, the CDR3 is TGTGCCAGCTCACGGCCGACCGGGGAGCTGTTTTTT. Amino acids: CASSRPTGELFF.

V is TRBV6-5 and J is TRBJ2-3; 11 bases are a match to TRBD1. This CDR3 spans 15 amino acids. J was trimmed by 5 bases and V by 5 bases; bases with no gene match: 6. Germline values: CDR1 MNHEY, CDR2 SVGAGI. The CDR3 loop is CASSPSGQGVDTQYF. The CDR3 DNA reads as TGTGCCAGCAGTCCTTCGGGACAGGGGGTAGATACGCAGTATTTT.